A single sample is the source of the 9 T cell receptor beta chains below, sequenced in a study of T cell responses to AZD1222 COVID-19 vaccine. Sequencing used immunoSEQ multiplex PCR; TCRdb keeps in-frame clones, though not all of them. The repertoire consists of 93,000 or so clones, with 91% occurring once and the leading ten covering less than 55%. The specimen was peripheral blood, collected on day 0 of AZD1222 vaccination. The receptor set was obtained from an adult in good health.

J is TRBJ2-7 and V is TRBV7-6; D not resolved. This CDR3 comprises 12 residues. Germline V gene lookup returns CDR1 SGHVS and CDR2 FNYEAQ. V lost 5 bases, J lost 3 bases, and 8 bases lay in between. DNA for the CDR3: TGTGCCAGCAGCCCGAGGCTCTACGAGCAGTACTTC. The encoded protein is CASSPRLYEQYF. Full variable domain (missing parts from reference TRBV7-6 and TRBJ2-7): GAGVSQSPRYKVTKRGQDVALRCDPISGHVSLYWYRQALGQGPEFLTYFNYEAQQDKSGLPNDRFSAERPEGSISTLTIQRTEQRDSAMYRCASSPRLYEQYFGPGTRLTVT.

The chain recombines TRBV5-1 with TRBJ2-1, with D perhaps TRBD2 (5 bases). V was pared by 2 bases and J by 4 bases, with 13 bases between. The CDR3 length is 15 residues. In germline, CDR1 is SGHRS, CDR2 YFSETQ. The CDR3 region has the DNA TGCGCCAGCAGCTTTGGTGGAGGCGCATACAATGAGCAGTTCTTC. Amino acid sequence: CASSFGGGAYNEQFF. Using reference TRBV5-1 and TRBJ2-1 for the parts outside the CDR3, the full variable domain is KAGVTQTPRYLIKTRGQQVTLSCSPISGHRSVSWYQQTPGQGLQFLFEYFSETQRNKGNFPGRFSGRQFSNSRSEMNVSTLELGDSALYLCASSFGGGAYNEQFFGPGTRLTVL.

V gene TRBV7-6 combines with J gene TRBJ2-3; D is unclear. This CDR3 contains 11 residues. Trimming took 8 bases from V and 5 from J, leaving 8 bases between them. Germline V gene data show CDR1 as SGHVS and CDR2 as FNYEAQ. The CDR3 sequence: CASGNQDTQYF. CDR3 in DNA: TGTGCCAGCGGGAATCAAGATACGCAGTATTTT.

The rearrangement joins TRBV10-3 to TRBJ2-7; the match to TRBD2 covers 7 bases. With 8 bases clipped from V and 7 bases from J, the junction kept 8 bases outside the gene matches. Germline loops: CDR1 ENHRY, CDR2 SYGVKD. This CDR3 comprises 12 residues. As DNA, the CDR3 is TGTGCCATCGGCGTGGGAGCGGGGGAGCAGTACTTC. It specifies CAIGVGAGEQYF.

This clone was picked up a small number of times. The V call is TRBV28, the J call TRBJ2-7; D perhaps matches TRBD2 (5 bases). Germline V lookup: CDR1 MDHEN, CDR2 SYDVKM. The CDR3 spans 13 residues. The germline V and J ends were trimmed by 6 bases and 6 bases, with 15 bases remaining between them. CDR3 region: CASSPRLRGEQYF. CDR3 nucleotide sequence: TGTGCCAGCAGCCCCCGACTCCGGGGCGAGCAGTACTTC.

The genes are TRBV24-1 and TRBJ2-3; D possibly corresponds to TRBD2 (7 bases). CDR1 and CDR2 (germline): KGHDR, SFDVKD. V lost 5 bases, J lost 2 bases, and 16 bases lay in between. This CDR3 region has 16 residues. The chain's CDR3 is CATSVGGGLDTDTQYF. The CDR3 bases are TGTGCCACCAGTGTTGGGGGGGGCCTGGACACAGATACGCAGTATTTT.

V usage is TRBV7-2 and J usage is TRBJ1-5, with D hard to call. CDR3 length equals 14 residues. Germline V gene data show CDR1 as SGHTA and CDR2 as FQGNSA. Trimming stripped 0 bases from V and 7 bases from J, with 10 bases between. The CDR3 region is CASSLARGSQPQHF. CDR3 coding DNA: TGTGCCAGCAGCTTAGCCCGGGGTAGCCAGCCCCAGCATTTT.

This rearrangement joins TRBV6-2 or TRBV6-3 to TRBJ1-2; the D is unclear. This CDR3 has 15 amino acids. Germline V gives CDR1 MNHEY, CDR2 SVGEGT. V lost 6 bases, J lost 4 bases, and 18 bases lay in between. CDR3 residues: CASRPSFSDAYGYTF. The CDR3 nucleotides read TGTGCCAGCAGACCTAGTTTCTCGGATGCCTATGGCTACACCTTC.

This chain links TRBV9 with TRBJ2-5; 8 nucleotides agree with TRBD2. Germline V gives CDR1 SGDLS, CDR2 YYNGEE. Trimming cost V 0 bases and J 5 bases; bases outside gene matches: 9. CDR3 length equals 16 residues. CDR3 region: CASSVEGLAGGETQYF. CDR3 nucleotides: TGTGCCAGCAGCGTAGAGGGTCTAGCGGGCGGGGAGACCCAGTACTTC.